This TCR beta chain was sequenced during a study of blood T cell repertoires in COVID-19. Sequenced by immunoSEQ multiplex PCR; TCRdb stores in-frame clones only, minus some. The table records approximately 220,000 clones, approximately 83% of them present only once. In germline, CDR1 is MNHEY, CDR2 SVGEGT. The CDR3 extends over 14 amino acids. Trimming removed 2 bases at V and 0 bases at J, with 4 bases between. This clonotype was obtained from a woman between 40 and 55 years old with active or convalescent COVID-19. Sequencing was carried out using peripheral blood. The chain uses TRBV6-2 or TRBV6-3 and TRBJ2-2; D unresolved. CDR3 DNA sequence: TGTGCCAGCAGTTACCGGGCGAACACCGGGGAGCTGTTTTTT. Translated, it gives CASSYRANTGELFF.